This T cell receptor beta chain comes out of a study of PD-L1 blockade in urothelial cancer. Background on the study: Previous chemotherapy exposure amounted to 0 to 3 regimens for patients. Reported median T cell count for blood samples was 110,000 to 150,000.

Trimming took 6 bases from V and 2 from J; bases not matched to a gene: 5. The CDR3 contains 14 residues. Germline-derived CDR1 and CDR2 are LNHNV and YYDKDF (reference sequence). The time point: pretreatment peripheral blood. Patients each gave 1 to 8 samples, pretreatment and on-treatment. Spiking each PCR with synthetic TCR analog templates was performed. Data came from immunoSEQ multiplex PCR; TCRdb stores just in-frame clones and leaves some out. The sample records under 80,000 clones, roughly 80% being singletons. The sample here was PBMCs, taken around atezolizumab (anti-PD-L1) treatment. The TCR was taken from a man in his sixties or seventies with urothelial cancer. V is TRBV15 and J is TRBJ2-3; TRBD2 matches 7 bases. This CDR3 is CATSPGLSTDTQYF. The CDR3 DNA reads TGTGCCACCAGTCCGGGACTATCCACAGATACGCAGTATTTT.